This entry features one TCR beta chain sequence. The antigen is not known. Deep was the level used in running the assay. Genomic DNA belonging to each subset was distributed in equal measure over several immunoSEQ plates. This table comes from immunoSEQ multiplex PCR, and its TCRdb copy is limited to in-frame clones, with some not included. In the table there are about 2.3 million clones, 85% to 95% of which are singletons. These data belong to a study of shared clonotypes between healthy human individuals. Background on the study: The composition of the donors was a couple of women and a few men aged 18 to 49. Findings and caveats of the study: The researchers took only blood, and tissue repertoires probably look different.

The germline gives CDR1 LNHDA, CDR2 SQIVND (reference sequence). The CDR3 runs to 12 residues. Deletions cut 4 bases from V and 4 bases from J, with 5 bases between. Sequencing used naive CD4+ T cells from PBMCs. Subset indicated: CD45RA+ positively selected. This chain links TRBV19 with TRBJ2-1; a possible D gene is TRBD1 (5 bases). This clonotype was obtained from a man between 18 and 29 years old in good health. Some clones in this sample may be carry-over from other donors' samples. CDR3 residues: CASSKGYNEQFF. In nucleotides, the CDR3 is TGTGCCAGTAGTAAGGGGTACAATGAGCAGTTCTTC.